Listed below are T cell receptor beta chains from one sample, sequenced in a study of vaccination and CD4 T cells after COVID-19. Their specific antigens are unknown. TCRdb ran MiXCR on the PCR reads and lists one entry per CDR3 protein. There are about 13,000 distinct CDR3 sequences in the sample; roughly 53% occur only once, and about 12% lies in the top ten. The sample was CD4+ T cells from blood, cultured in vitro. These receptors all stem from a human donor who had recovered from COVID-19. The CDR3 runs from the conserved cysteine through the conserved F or W. The order of the fields is D gene, clone size, J gene, V gene, CDR3 protein, CDR3 DNA. The D gene is left open where the match is weak. Rows give clone size only sometimes, using once, few, many, or a class for an expanded clone.

NA | few | TRBJ2-2 | TRBV20-1 | CSAREAGGANTGELFF | TGCAGTGCTAGAGAAGCGGGCGGGGCAAACACCGGGGAGCTGTTTTTT
NA | NA | TRBJ2-7 | TRBV28 | CASGSTAGVKPYEQYF | TGTGCCAGCGGTTCAACTGCAGGGGTTAAACCCTACGAGCAGTACTTC
NA | NA | TRBJ2-1 | TRBV7-6 | CASSPEPRIYNEQFF | TGTGCCAGCAGCCCAGAACCCCGGATCTACAATGAGCAGTTCTTC
NA | NA | TRBJ2-2 | TRBV5-6 | CASSLARWTGELFF | TGTGCCAGCAGCTTGGCCAGATGGACCGGGGAGCTGTTTTTT
TRBD1 | once | TRBJ2-7 | TRBV28 | CASSLDRVTYEQYF | TGTGCCAGCAGCTTGGACAGGGTCACCTACGAGCAGTACTTC
NA | few | TRBJ2-3 | TRBV2 | CASSDGEVWTDTQYF | TGTGCCAGCAGCGACGGCGAGGTTTGGACAGATACGCAGTATTTT
NA | few | TRBJ2-2 | TRBV15 | CATSRDHFSYTGELFF | TGTGCCACCAGCAGAGATCACTTCAGCTACACCGGGGAGCTGTTTTTT
NA | NA | TRBJ1-2 | TRBV6-1 | CASSDDWGANYGYTF | TGTGCCAGCAGTGATGATTGGGGGGCAAACTATGGCTACACCTTC
NA | NA | TRBJ1-1 | TRBV7-2 | CASSLLWGEEAFF | TGTGCCAGCAGCTTATTATGGGGTGAAGAAGCTTTCTTT
TRBD1 | once | TRBJ2-3 | TRBV7-2 | CASSLGTGLNTDTQYF | TGTGCCAGCAGCTTAGGGACAGGCCTTAACACAGATACGCAGTATTTT
NA | NA | TRBJ1-5 | TRBV6-1 | CASSEQNSNQPQHF | TGTGCCAGCAGTGAACAGAACAGCAATCAGCCCCAGCATTTT
NA | NA | TRBJ1-2 | TRBV2 | CASSPVGYGYTF | TGTGCCAGCAGTCCCGTTGGCTATGGCTACACCTTC
NA | NA | TRBJ1-2 | TRBV11-2 | CASSSLRADYGYTF | TGTGCCAGCAGCTCACTCAGGGCGGACTATGGCTACACCTTC
NA | NA | TRBJ1-1 | TRBV10-3 | CAISVGAGNTEAFF | TGTGCCATCAGTGTAGGTGCGGGGAACACTGAAGCTTTCTTT
TRBD1 | NA | TRBJ1-1 | TRBV4-1 | CASTQGQMNTEAFF | TGCGCCAGCACCCAGGGACAGATGAACACTGAAGCTTTCTTT
TRBD2 | NA | TRBJ2-3 | TRBV2 | CASSRTSGNLDTQYF | TGTGCCAGCAGTAGGACTAGCGGGAATCTAGATACGCAGTATTTT
NA | few | TRBJ1-3 | TRBV10-1 | CASSGPGNTIYF | TGCGCCAGCAGTGGTCCTGGAAACACCATATATTTT
NA | few | TRBJ2-5 | TRBV12-3/TRBV12-4 | CASSGGSETQYF | TGTGCCAGCAGTGGGGGATCTGAGACCCAGTACTTC
NA | few | TRBJ2-3 | TRBV6-1 | CASRGLVTDTQYF | TGTGCCAGCAGGGGGCTAGTCACAGATACGCAGTATTTT
NA | NA | TRBJ2-6 | TRBV20-1 | CSATGANVLTF | TGCAGTGCTACAGGGGCCAACGTCCTGACTTTC
NA | NA | TRBJ2-1 | TRBV6-1 | CASRRGPSYNEQFF | TGTGCCAGCAGGCGGGGACCGTCCTACAATGAGCAGTTCTTC
TRBD1 | NA | TRBJ1-2 | TRBV2 | CASLRDRNLYGYTF | TGTGCCAGCCTCCGGGACAGGAACCTCTATGGCTACACCTTC
NA | NA | TRBJ2-3 | TRBV10-1 | CASSGRGLTQYF | TGCGCCAGCAGTGGCCGGGGGCTCACGCAGTATTTT
TRBD1 | NA | TRBJ1-2 | TRBV27 | CASSPGQGRFYTF | TGTGCCAGCAGTCCCGGACAGGGTAGGTTCTACACCTTC
NA | few | TRBJ2-7 | TRBV12-3/TRBV12-4 | CASSLTYEQYF | TGTGCCAGCAGTTTAACCTACGAGCAGTACTTC
NA | NA | TRBJ1-1 | TRBV29-1 | CSVRREVRGGAFF | TGCAGCGTCCGTAGGGAGGTACGAGGCGGAGCTTTCTTT
NA | NA | TRBJ1-5 | TRBV20-1 | CSAAAYSNQPQHF | TGCAGTGCGGCGGCATATAGCAATCAGCCCCAGCATTTT